Sequencing of this T cell receptor (beta chain) was carried out in a study of blood T cell repertoires in COVID-19 (dated by TCRdb to 2018 to 2020). Background on the whole study: Collaborator samples came from the United States, Italy and Spain and covered acute and convalescent phases of COVID-19. The prospective study material was composed of cDNA or gDNA derived from T cells, B-cell-depleted T cells, or PBMCs. Subjects who had been exposed to COVID-19, were actively infected with it, or had recovered from it provided the deeply sampled blood TCRbeta repertoires that made up the dataset. A freely available public database, intended as a resource for researchers studying the immune response to SARS-CoV-2, is where the repertoires were released. The samples were drawn from the first 160 participants of the ongoing ImmuneRACE study and from 950 to 1,500 subjects provided by 6 global collaborators. Sample metadata almost always included a de-identified subject ID, COVID-19 status, age in years and sex. Where available, HLA class I and class II types were taken from metadata supplied by the sample provider and were not determined by assay-based typing. General study outcomes and caveats: How much clinical and demographic metadata was included differed by source and by participant, and the metadata was provided uncurated.

Between the V and J ends, shortened by 7 bases and 5 bases respectively, the junction contains 11 bases. The cysteine opens and the phenylalanine closes a CDR3 of 12 amino acids. Just CDR3 DNA is preserved here, 36 bases in frame from base 1. Taken from the germline V gene (reference sequence), the CDR1 and CDR2 loops are LNHDA and SQIVND. The immunoSEQ Assay, a bias-controlled multiplex PCR, was used to amplify TCRbeta CDR3 regions from genomic DNA. The authors' analysis ran thus. The number of nucleated cells in each sample was estimated from the amplification of reference gene primers within the assay. To quantify the absolute abundance of each unique TCRbeta CDR3 rearrangement, sequence reads were collapsed and filtered. For each sample, productive Simpson clonality was calculated by taking the square root of Simpson's diversity index across productive rearrangements. TCRdb retrieved this table from immuneACCESS and kept in-frame rearrangements only. Not all clones are present; in checked studies, unresolved V genes account for under half, and no reason is known for the remainder. D and trimming come from the DNA, and the V and J calls and clone size come from that table. The sample table shows some 200,000 clones, and roughly 84% are seen once. Around 7% of the sample is taken by the ten largest.

Enrolling through a virtual design, the prospective study's participants ranged in age from roughly 18 to 89 years and lived across 24 United States geographic areas. In the prospective study, participants were assigned to cohorts based on the clinical history participants reported in a screening survey and a study questionnaire. ImmuneRACE Cohort 3 recovered participants were defined by two consecutive negative NP/OP PCR tests, healthcare professional clearance, or symptom resolution. In the prospective study, mobile phlebotomists collected whole blood, serum and a nasopharyngeal or oropharyngeal swab from each participant. Over a roughly 2-month period, participants in the prospective study had the option of providing additional blood draws and questionnaires. Blood samples from the prospective study were shipped frozen or at room temperature prior to DNA extraction. In this sample, this clone turned up once. The target of this receptor is not known. Base quality data are lacking; no much larger clone is found one base away.

The receptor chain draws on TRBV19 and TRBJ1-2, with TRBD1 tentatively as D gene (5 bases match). The sequence was collected from a man aged 35-49 years who had recovered from COVID-19. Sequences were obtained from PBMCs or T cells enriched from blood (not recorded which). The CDR3: CASTPGGYGYTF. In nucleotides, the sequence is TGTGCCAGTACCCCGGGGGGGTATGGCTACACCTTC.